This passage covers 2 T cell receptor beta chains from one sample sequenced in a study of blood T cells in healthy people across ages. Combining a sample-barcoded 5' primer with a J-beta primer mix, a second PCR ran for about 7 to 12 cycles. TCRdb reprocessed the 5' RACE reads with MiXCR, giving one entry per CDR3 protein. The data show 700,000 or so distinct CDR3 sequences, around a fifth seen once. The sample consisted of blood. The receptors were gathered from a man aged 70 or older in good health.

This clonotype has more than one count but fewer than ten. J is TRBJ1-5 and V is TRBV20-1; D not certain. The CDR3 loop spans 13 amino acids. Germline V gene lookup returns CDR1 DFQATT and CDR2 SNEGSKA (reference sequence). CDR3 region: CSTGTSGNQPQHF. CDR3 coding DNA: TGCTCAACGGGTACTTCGGGCAATCAGCCCCAGCATTTT.

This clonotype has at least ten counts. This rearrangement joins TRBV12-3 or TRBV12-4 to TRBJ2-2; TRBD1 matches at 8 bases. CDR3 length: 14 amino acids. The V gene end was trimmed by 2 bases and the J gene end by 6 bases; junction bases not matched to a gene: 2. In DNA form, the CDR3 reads TGTGCCAGCAGTTTAAGGACAGGGCCCGGGGAGCTGTTTTTT. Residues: CASSLRTGPGELFF.